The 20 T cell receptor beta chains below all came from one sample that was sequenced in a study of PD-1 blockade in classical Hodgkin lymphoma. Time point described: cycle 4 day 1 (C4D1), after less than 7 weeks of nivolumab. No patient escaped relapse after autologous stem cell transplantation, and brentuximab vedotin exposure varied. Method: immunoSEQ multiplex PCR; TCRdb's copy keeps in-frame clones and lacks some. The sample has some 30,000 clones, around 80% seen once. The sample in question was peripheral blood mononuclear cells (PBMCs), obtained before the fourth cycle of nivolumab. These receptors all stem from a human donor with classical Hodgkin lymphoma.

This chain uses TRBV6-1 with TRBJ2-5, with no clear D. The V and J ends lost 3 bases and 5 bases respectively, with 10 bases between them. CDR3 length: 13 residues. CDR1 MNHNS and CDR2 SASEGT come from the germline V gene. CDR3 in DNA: TGTGCCAGCAGTGAGATGAGCCGCGAGACCCAGTACTTC. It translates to CASSEMSRETQYF.

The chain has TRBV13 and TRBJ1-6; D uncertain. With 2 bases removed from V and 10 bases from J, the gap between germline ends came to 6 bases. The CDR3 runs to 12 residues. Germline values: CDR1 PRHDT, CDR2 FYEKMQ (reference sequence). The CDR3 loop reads CASSLSRSPLHF. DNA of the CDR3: TGTGCCAGCAGCTTAAGTCGATCACCCCTCCACTTT.

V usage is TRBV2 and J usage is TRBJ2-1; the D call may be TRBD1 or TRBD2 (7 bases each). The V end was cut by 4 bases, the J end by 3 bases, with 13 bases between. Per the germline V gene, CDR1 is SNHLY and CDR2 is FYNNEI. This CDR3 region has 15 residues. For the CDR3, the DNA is TGTGCCAGCAGTGGGGAGGGGGCGTTCTACAATGAGCAGTTCTTC. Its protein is CASSGEGAFYNEQFF.

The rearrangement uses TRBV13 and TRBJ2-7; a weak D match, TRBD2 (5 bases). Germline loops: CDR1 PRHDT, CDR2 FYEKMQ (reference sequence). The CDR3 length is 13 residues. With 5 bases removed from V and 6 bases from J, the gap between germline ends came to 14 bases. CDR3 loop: CASSDYTRAEQYF. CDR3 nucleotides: TGTGCCAGCAGCGATTATACGCGGGCCGAGCAGTACTTC.

The CDR3 spells CASSFGLASSEQYF. In nucleotides, the CDR3 is TGTGCCAGCAGTTTCGGACTAGCGAGTAGCGAGCAGTACTTC. This sequence joins TRBV28 and TRBJ2-7, with TRBD2 matching 9 bases. Losses at the gene ends were 3 bases for V and 6 bases for J; bases not matched to a gene: 6. The germline gives CDR1 MDHEN, CDR2 SYDVKM. This CDR3 has 14 amino acids.

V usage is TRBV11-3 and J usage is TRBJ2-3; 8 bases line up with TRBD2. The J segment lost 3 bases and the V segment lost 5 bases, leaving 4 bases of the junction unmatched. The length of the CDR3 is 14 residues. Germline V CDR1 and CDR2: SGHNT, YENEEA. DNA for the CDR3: TGTGCCAGCAGCCGGGGGGGGACTACAGATACGCAGTATTTT. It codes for CASSRGGTTDTQYF.

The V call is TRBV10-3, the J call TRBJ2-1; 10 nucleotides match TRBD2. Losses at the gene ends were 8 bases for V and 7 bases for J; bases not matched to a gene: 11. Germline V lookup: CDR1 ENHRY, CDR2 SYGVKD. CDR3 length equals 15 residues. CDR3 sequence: CAIRGRLAGENEQFF. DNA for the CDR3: TGTGCCATCCGAGGGAGGCTAGCGGGGGAAAATGAGCAGTTCTTC.

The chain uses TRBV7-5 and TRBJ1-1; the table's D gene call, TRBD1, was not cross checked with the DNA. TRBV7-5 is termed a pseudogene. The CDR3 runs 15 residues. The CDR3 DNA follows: TGTGTCAGAAGCTTAGTTCAGGGGATGAACACTGAAGCTTTCTTT. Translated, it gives CVRSLVQGMNTEAFF.

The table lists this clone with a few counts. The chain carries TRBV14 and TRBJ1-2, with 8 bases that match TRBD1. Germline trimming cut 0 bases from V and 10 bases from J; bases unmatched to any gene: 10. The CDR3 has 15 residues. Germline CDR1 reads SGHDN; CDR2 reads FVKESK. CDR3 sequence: CASSQDPIPGQAYTF. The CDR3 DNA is TGTGCCAGCAGCCAAGATCCTATCCCGGGACAGGCCTACACCTTC.

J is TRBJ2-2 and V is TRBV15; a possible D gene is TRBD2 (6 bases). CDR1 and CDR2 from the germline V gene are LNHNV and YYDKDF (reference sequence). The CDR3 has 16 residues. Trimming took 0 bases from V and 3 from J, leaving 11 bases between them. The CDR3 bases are TGTGCCACCAGCAGAGAGGGGGAGGCGGACACCGGGGAGCTGTTTTTT. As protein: CATSREGEADTGELFF.

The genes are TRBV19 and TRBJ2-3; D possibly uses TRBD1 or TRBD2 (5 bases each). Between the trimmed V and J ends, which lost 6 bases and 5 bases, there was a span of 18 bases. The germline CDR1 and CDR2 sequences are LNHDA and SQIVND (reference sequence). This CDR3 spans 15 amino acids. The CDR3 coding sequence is TGTGCCAGTAGCGGACTCGGTCAAGGGGAAGATACGCAGTATTTT. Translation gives CASSGLGQGEDTQYF. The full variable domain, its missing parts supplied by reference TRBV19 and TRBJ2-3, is DGGITQSPKYLFRKEGQNVTLSCEQNLNHDAMYWYRQDPGQGLRLIYYSQIVNDFQKGDIAEGYSVSREKKESFPLTVTSAQKNPTAFYLCASSGLGQGEDTQYFGPGTRLTVL.

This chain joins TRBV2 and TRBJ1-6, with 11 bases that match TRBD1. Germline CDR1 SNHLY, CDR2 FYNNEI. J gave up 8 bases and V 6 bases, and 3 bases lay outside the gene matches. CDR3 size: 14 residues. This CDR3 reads CASRAGQGDSPLHF. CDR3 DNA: TGTGCCAGCAGGGCGGGACAGGGGGATTCACCCCTCCACTTT. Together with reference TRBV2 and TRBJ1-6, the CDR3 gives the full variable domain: EPEVTQTPSHQVTQMGQEVILRCVPISNHLYFYWYRQILGQKVEFLVSFYNNEISEKSEIFDDQFSVERPDGSNFTLKIRSTKLEDSAMYFCASRAGQGDSPLHFGNGTRLTVT.

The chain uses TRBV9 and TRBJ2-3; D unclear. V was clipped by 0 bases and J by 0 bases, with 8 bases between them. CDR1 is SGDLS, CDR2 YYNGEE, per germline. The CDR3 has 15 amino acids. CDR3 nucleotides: TGTGCCAGCAGCGTAGAAGGAGCTAGCACAGATACGCAGTATTTT. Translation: CASSVEGASTDTQYF.

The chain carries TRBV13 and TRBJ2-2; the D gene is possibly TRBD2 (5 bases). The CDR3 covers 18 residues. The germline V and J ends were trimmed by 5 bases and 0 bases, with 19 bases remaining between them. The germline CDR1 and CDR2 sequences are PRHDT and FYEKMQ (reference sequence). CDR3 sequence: CASSPGVGNLANTGELFF. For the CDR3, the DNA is TGTGCCAGCAGCCCCGGGGTCGGAAACCTCGCGAACACCGGGGAGCTGTTTTTT.

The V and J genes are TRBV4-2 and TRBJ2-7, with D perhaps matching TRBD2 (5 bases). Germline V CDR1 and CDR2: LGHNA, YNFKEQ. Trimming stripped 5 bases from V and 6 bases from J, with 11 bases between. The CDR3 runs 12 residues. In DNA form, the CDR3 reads TGTGCCAGCAGCTCGAGGGTAGGCGAGCAGTACTTC. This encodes CASSSRVGEQYF.

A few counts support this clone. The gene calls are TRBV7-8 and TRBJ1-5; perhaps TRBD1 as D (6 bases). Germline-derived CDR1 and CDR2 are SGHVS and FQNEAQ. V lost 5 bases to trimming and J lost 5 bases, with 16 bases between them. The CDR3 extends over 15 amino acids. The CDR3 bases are TGTGCCAGCAGCCGAGGGGCGGGGGCCCATCAGCCCCAGCATTTT. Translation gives CASSRGAGAHQPQHF.

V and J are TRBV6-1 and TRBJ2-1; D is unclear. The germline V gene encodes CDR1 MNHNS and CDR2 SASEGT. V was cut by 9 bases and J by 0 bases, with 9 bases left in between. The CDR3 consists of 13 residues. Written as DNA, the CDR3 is TGTGCCAGTCGTCTAAGCTCCTACAATGAGCAGTTCTTC. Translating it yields CASRLSSYNEQFF.

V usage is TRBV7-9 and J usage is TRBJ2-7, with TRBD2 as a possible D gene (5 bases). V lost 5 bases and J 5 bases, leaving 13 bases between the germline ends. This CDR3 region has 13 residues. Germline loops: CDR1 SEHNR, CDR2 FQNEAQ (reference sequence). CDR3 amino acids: CASSGRVSDEQYF. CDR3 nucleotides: TGTGCCAGCAGCGGGCGGGTCTCGGACGAGCAGTACTTC.

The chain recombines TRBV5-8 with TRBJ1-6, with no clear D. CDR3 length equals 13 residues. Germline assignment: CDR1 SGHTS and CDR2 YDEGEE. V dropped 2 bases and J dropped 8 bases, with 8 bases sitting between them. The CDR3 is CASSFPGYSPLHF. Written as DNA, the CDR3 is TGTGCCAGCAGCTTCCCGGGCTATTCACCCCTCCACTTT.

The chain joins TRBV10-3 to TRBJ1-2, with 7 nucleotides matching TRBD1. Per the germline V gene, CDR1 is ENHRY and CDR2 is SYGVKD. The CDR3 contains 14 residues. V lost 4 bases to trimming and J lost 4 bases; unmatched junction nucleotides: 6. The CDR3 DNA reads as TGTGCCATCAGTGGGGACAGTCTTCCCTATGGCTACACCTTC. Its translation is CAISGDSLPYGYTF.